This T cell receptor beta chain was identified in a study of Ad26.COV2.S vaccination and SARS-CoV-2 variants (dated by TCRdb to the early 2020s). Concerning the study at large: Vaccine-arm donors were drawn from COV1001, a multicentre, randomized, double-blind, placebo-controlled phase I-IIa trial of Ad26.COV2.S in healthy adults. Blinding of investigators to trial group allocation was maintained during experiments and outcome assessment. A total of about 30 samples were included in the TCR-sequenced set, comprising some 20 Ad26.COV2.S vaccine recipients, 5 placebo recipients and 8 SARS-CoV-2 convalescent individuals. Trial participants were randomized into five groups of five: low-dose or high-dose Ad26.COV2.S given once or twice, or placebo on both occasions. The specificity and breadth of SARS-CoV-2-reactive T cell receptors after Ad26.COV2.S vaccination were assessed by TCRbeta repertoire sequencing. Ad26.COV2.S was administered intramuscularly at 5 x 10^10 or 1 x 10^11 viral particles, either as a single shot or as two shots given 56 days apart.

Turning to this clone: The specificity of this receptor is unknown. No qualities accompany the bases; no much larger clone lies one base away.

TCRbeta CDR3 regions were sequenced with the immunoSEQ Assay. After extraction, genomic DNA underwent amplification by bias-controlled multiplex PCR, followed by high-throughput sequencing. The original methods were these. To quantify the absolute abundance of every unique TCRbeta CDR3 region, sequences were collapsed and filtered. T cell fraction was estimated by normalization of TCRbeta template counts to usable DNA, with usable DNA being measured through amplification of reference genes present in all nucleated cells. Repertoire TCRs were annotated as SARS-CoV-2-specific when V gene, CDR3 amino acid sequence and J gene were exactly matched to a known reactive TCR set. The reference SARS-CoV-2 TCR set was obtained from MIRA and was filtered for enrichment in COVID-19-positive ImmuneCODE repertoires, whereby public or cross-reactive TCRs were removed. Drawing on the MIRA antigens, annotated TCRs were analysed further at the level of specific ORF or position within ORF. Breadth was defined as annotated unique rearrangements over total unique productive rearrangements; depth was the summed frequency of those rearrangements. TCR breadth was compared between groups using two-sided Wilcoxon rank-sum tests. TCRdb provides this immuneACCESS table in a form limited to in-frame rearrangements. Some clones are lacking; in checked studies, under half of them reflect an unresolved V gene, and why the rest are absent is not known. D and trimming were read from the DNA, whereas the V and J calls and clone size are those reported in that table. Present in this sample are about 450,000 clones, 89% of which were seen just once. The top ten clonotypes cover approximately 2.5% of the sample.

Interpreted using the paper, the treatment or condition label stands for: 15 to 20 received Ad26.COV2.S at low or high dose, single or two shots; about 5 received placebo; per-sample allocation not given. Repertoires of vaccine and placebo recipients were sequenced from samples collected on day 63 after the first injection. In Cohort 1b, some 25 adults aged 18-55 years were enrolled at a single site in Boston, USA, between 29 July and 7 August 2020. As a vaccine, Ad26.COV2.S was a replication-incompetent adenovirus type 26 vector that expressed a prefusion-stabilized SARS-CoV-2 spike protein derived from the original Wuhan strain. The junction shows trimming of 4 bases on V and 9 bases on J, and the gene matches do not reach 9 bases of it. CDR1 and CDR2 are read off the germline V gene (reference sequence) as MNHEY and SMNVEV. Including the terminal cysteine and phenylalanine, the CDR3 comprises 15 residues. CDR3 DNA is the only sequence kept; it has 45 bases, read in frame from the first base.

Broad study findings and their caveats: The authors noted that total T cell responses may have been underestimated by the TCR breadth and depth analyses. Non-spike TCR breadth was comparable between vaccine and placebo recipients, consistent with the vaccine containing only spike. After vaccination, substantial breadth of spike-specific CD8+ and CD4+ T cell responses was reported. The study was not powered for comparison of responses between vaccine doses or regimens. Spike-specific TCR breadth was higher in Ad26.COV2.S recipients than in placebo recipients (P = 0.0014).

The sequencing here drew on peripheral blood, taken in a trial of Ad26.COV2.S vaccine versus placebo. The TCR comes from a person aged 18-60 years who received the Ad26.COV2.S COVID-19 vaccine or a placebo. The chain was built from TRBV27 and TRBJ1-6, with 7 bases in between that match TRBD1. The CDR3 corresponds to CASSYLQGKISPLHF. The sequenced DNA: TGTGCCAGCAGTTACTTACAGGGGAAGATTTCACCCCTCCACTTT.